The 19 T cell receptor beta chains below all came from one sample that was sequenced in a study of blood T cell repertoires in COVID-19. Some clones are missing from TCRdb's copy, which holds only in-frame ones; the method was immunoSEQ multiplex PCR. Seen here are around 230,000 clones, 86% observed once, and the top ten hold around 3.5%. The sample was PBMCs or T cells enriched from blood (not recorded which). The receptors were sampled from a woman aged 40-49 years with acute COVID-19.

The chain couples TRBV11-3 to TRBJ2-2, with 11 bases that match TRBD2. This CDR3 is built from 17 residues. The V and J ends lost 5 bases and 6 bases, in that order; junction bases with no gene match: 11. CDR1 SGHNT and CDR2 YENEEA come from the germline V gene. As DNA, the CDR3 is TGTGCCAGCAGCCTCCCGATGGTAGCGGGGGGGCCCGGGGAGCTGTTTTTT. Amino acids: CASSLPMVAGGPGELFF. The full variable domain, in which reference TRBV11-3 and TRBJ2-2 provide the parts outside the CDR3, is EAGVVQSPRYKIIEKKQPVAFWCNPISGHNTLYWYLQNLGQGPELLIRYENEEAVDDSQLPKDRFSAERLKGVDSTLKIQPAELGDSAVYLCASSLPMVAGGPGELFFGEGSRLTVL.

The V call is TRBV9, the J call TRBJ1-5; a weak D match, TRBD1 (6 bases). Germline V gives CDR1 SGDLS, CDR2 YYNGEE. This CDR3 has 15 amino acids. Trimming removed 2 bases at V and 0 bases at J, with 9 bases between. The CDR3 spells CASSVGGASNQPQHF. The DNA of the CDR3 is TGTGCCAGCAGCGTCGGGGGGGCTAGCAATCAGCCCCAGCATTTT.

The CDR3 here is CASRTTGNSYEQYF. The CDR3 coding sequence is TGTGCCAGCAGGACGACAGGAAACTCCTACGAGCAGTACTTC. The chain has TRBV7-9 and TRBJ2-7, with a tentative D call TRBD1 (6 bases). The V and J ends lost 6 bases and 0 bases respectively, with 12 bases between them. This CDR3 spans 14 amino acids. Germline lookup yields CDR1 SEHNR and CDR2 FQNEAQ (reference sequence).

V is TRBV4-3 and J is TRBJ2-7; the D gene is possibly TRBD1 (6 bases). The germline gives CDR1 LGHNA, CDR2 YSLEER. CDR3 length equals 15 residues. Trimming stripped 1 base from V and 3 bases from J, with 13 bases between. CDR3 nucleotides: TGCGCCAGCAGCCAAGGGACAGAGCGGAGCTACGAGCAGTACTTC. Translation: CASSQGTERSYEQYF.

The gene calls are TRBV11-2 and TRBJ1-2; D may be TRBD1 (6 bases). V was cut by 7 bases and J by 4 bases, with 16 bases left in between. Germline V lookup: CDR1 SGHAT, CDR2 FQNNGV. The CDR3 consists of 14 residues. CDR3: CASTPGGAAYGYTF. CDR3 bases: TGTGCCAGCACTCCGGGGGGGGCGGCCTATGGCTACACCTTC.

This chain joins TRBV3-1 (or the pseudogene TRBV3-2) and TRBJ2-4; the D gene is possibly TRBD1 (5 bases). The CDR3 covers 12 residues. CDR1 and CDR2 (germline): LGHDT, YNNKEL (reference sequence). V lost 3 bases and J 13 bases, leaving 13 bases between the germline ends. The CDR3 loop reads CASSQSLGPQYF. CDR3 nucleotide sequence: TGTGCCAGCAGCCAGTCTCTGGGGCCCCAGTACTTC.

V and J are TRBV7-9 and TRBJ1-2, with 7 positions matching TRBD1. V trimming: 5 bases; J trimming: 1 base; junction bases outside the gene matches: 13. The CDR3 consists of 17 residues. Germline loops: CDR1 SEHNR, CDR2 FQNEAQ (reference sequence). CDR3 protein: CASSPISRDRDNYGYTF. CDR3 coding DNA: TGTGCCAGCAGCCCAATTTCCCGGGACAGAGATAACTATGGCTACACCTTC.

This clone was picked up one time. The chain is built from TRBV19 and TRBJ1-3; 9 nucleotides align to TRBD1. CDR1 is LNHDA, CDR2 SQIVND, per germline (reference sequence). With 4 bases clipped from V and 3 bases from J, the junction kept 1 base outside the gene matches. This CDR3 region has 14 residues. CDR3 in DNA: TGTGCCAGTAGTAGGACAGGGGATGGAAACACCATATATTTT. Protein sequence: CASSRTGDGNTIYF.

The rearrangement uses TRBV2 and TRBJ1-6; the D gene is possibly TRBD1 (5 bases). The CDR3 sequence is 15 residues long. V was clipped by 6 bases and J by 5 bases, with 14 bases between them. CDR1 is SNHLY, CDR2 FYNNEI, per germline. For the CDR3, the DNA is TGTGCCAGCAGCCCAGACAGAACTCATAATTCACCCCTCCACTTT. It encodes CASSPDRTHNSPLHF.

The chain employs TRBV11-2 and TRBJ1-1; D gene unclear. Germline values: CDR1 SGHAT, CDR2 FQNNGV. CDR3 length: 12 residues. V lost 7 bases, J lost 0 bases, and 6 bases lay in between. The CDR3 bases are TGTGCCAGCACCCCCGTGAACACTGAAGCTTTCTTT. As protein: CASTPVNTEAFF.

The CDR3 nucleotides read TGTGCCAGCAGCGCTGGGACAGGGGGGAATCAGCCCCAGCATTTT. Its translation is CASSAGTGGNQPQHF. The chain employs TRBV9 and TRBJ1-5; 11 bases agree with TRBD1. The CDR3 is made up of 15 amino acids. Unmatched junction bases numbered 3, after V lost 3 bases and J lost 4 bases. Germline V gene lookup returns CDR1 SGDLS and CDR2 YYNGEE.

The J gene is TRBJ1-2, the V gene TRBV4-3, with D uncertain. The CDR3 runs 16 residues. The V gene's germline CDR1 is LGHNA and CDR2 YSLEER. V was trimmed by 0 bases and J by 0 bases, leaving 11 bases between them. The CDR3 bases are TGCGCCAGCAGCCAAGATACTCTACAGCCTAACTATGGCTACACCTTC. Amino acid sequence: CASSQDTLQPNYGYTF.

The rearrangement uses TRBV5-6 and TRBJ1-1; TRBD1 matches at 9 bases. V lost 0 bases to trimming and J lost 2 bases; unmatched junction nucleotides: 5. The CDR3 totals 16 residues. Germline V gene sequence: CDR1 SGHDT, CDR2 YYEEEE. The CDR3 DNA is TGTGCCAGCAGCTTGGGAACAGGGGGCCTTAACACTGAAGCTTTCTTT. It codes for CASSLGTGGLNTEAFF.

This chain connects TRBV5-1 to TRBJ2-2, with D unclear. CDR1 and CDR2 from the germline V gene are SGHRS and YFSETQ. Trimming took 4 bases from V and 2 from J, leaving 12 bases between them. The CDR3 contains 15 residues. The CDR3 region is CASSTGQRNTGELFF. The CDR3 DNA follows: TGCGCCAGCAGCACGGGTCAGAGAAACACCGGGGAGCTGTTTTTT.

The rearrangement uses TRBV18 and TRBJ1-5; 9 nucleotides align to TRBD1. Germline values: CDR1 KGHSH, CDR2 LQKENI. The junction had 5 bases not matched to a gene; V was cut back by 3 bases and J by 2 bases. The CDR3 sequence is 16 residues long. The CDR3 DNA follows: TGTGCCAGCTCACCGTCCAGGACAGGGGGCAATCAGCCCCAGCATTTT. It translates to CASSPSRTGGNQPQHF.

CDR3 in DNA: TGCGCCAGCAGGGGACAGGGGATGGGTTCACCCCTCCACTTT. Encoded protein: CASRGQGMGSPLHF. The chain is built from TRBV5-1 and TRBJ1-6; 10 positions match TRBD1. After removal of 5 bases from V and 9 bases from J, the junction contained 5 bases not matched to a gene. The germline V gene has CDR1 SGHRS and CDR2 YFSETQ. The CDR3 contains 14 residues.

This clone has only a few counts. The chain is built from TRBV3-1 (or the pseudogene TRBV3-2) and TRBJ1-1; 7 nucleotides line up with TRBD1. This CDR3 comprises 16 residues. V dropped 5 bases and J dropped 0; count of bases not matched to a gene: 9. Germline loops: CDR1 LGHDT, CDR2 YNNKEL (reference sequence). The CDR3 DNA reads as TGTGCCAGCAGCTCAGACCAGGGGGAGCTGAACACTGAAGCTTTCTTT. Encoded protein: CASSSDQGELNTEAFF.

This chain joins TRBV15 and TRBJ1-4; D unclear. Germline V lookup: CDR1 LNHNV, CDR2 YYDKDF (reference sequence). Trimming removed 1 base at V and 5 bases at J, with 8 bases between. The CDR3 spans 14 residues. The CDR3 bases are TGTGCCACCAGCAGAGGCCAGGCGAATGAAAAACTGTTTTTT. This codes for CATSRGQANEKLFF.

A few counts support this clone. The chain is built from TRBV12-5 and TRBJ2-7, with TRBD1 identical over 8 bases. The V gene's germline CDR1 is LGHNT and CDR2 FRNRAP. The CDR3 length is 16 residues. V shed 7 bases and J 5 bases; nucleotides not matched to a gene: 16. The CDR3 here is CASAPSGDRSGDEQYF. The CDR3 coding sequence is TGTGCTAGTGCCCCCTCCGGGGACAGGTCTGGGGACGAGCAGTACTTC.